The 14 T cell receptor beta chains below come from one sample, sequenced in a study of response to subunit inactivated influenza vaccine (dated by TCRdb to the late 2010s). The label giving this sample's time point can be read as: around 47 days after influenza vaccine administration. The library was made by RT-PCR. Data came from an Illumina HiSeq 2500. In-frame beta chains were kept once TCRdb had trimmed the public reads at Q25 with fastp and called clones with MiXCR. Duplicate CDR3 protein sequences are folded into a single record with the most common DNA and genes. Recorded for this sample are hundreds of thousands of distinct CDR3 sequences; 9.5% to 12% of them occurred a single time. The top ten clones comprise more than 10% of the sample. The sample in question was PBMCs from blood, obtained roughly 48 days after vaccination. These receptors all come from a man aged 50-60 years who received an inactivated influenza vaccine. Donor details come from another sample of the same person, matched by shared clones.

The chain employs TRBV5-1 and TRBJ2-3; 7 nucleotides line up with TRBD2. CDR3 size: 14 residues. Germline V gene sequence: CDR1 SGHRS, CDR2 YFSETQ. V shed 4 bases, J shed 5 bases, and the junction held 7 bases outside the gene matches. CDR3 amino acids: CASSGSGARDTQYF. The CDR3 DNA reads as TGCGCCAGCAGCGGGAGCGGGGCGAGAGATACGCAGTATTTT.

The chain uses TRBV27 and TRBJ2-6; D is perhaps TRBD2 (5 bases). V was clipped by 3 bases and J by 2 bases, with 14 bases between them. Germline lookup yields CDR1 MNHEY and CDR2 SMNVEV (reference sequence). The CDR3 is 17 amino acids. The CDR3 region is CASSFMTGVAGANVLTF. In DNA, the CDR3 is TGTGCCAGCAGTTTTATGACCGGGGTCGCTGGGGCCAACGTCCTGACTTTC.

This clonotype was counted many times. This chain connects TRBV20-1 to TRBJ1-1, with D perhaps TRBD1 (6 bases). Germline-derived CDR1 and CDR2 are DFQATT and SNEGSKA (reference sequence). V was cut by 1 base and J by 1 base, with 7 bases left in between. This CDR3 is 13 amino acids long. The CDR3 spells CSARGTENTEAFF. The CDR3 region has the DNA TGCAGTGCTAGAGGGACAGAGAACACTGAAGCTTTCTTT.

This clonotype appeared a few times. This chain links TRBV2 with TRBJ2-7; 8 nucleotides match TRBD2. The CDR3 length is 16 residues. Germline CDR1 SNHLY, CDR2 FYNNEI. Germline trimming cut 8 bases from V and 3 bases from J; bases unmatched to any gene: 15. The CDR3 protein is CASGLGLLAGNYEQYF. Written as DNA, the CDR3 is TGTGCCAGCGGACTAGGTCTTTTAGCGGGGAACTACGAGCAGTACTTC.

There are a few counts of this clonotype. The chain employs TRBV7-2 and TRBJ2-7; D is possibly TRBD1 (5 bases). With 7 bases removed from V and 3 bases from J, the gap between germline ends came to 16 bases. The germline V gene has CDR1 SGHTA and CDR2 FQGNSA. The CDR3 contains 14 residues. The CDR3 nucleotides read TGTGCCAGCACCCTTGGCAGGGCACGCTACGAGCAGTACTTC. Encoded protein: CASTLGRARYEQYF.

The chain carries TRBV20-1 and TRBJ1-2; 8 bases are shared with TRBD1. J lost 6 bases, V lost 6 bases, and 12 bases had no gene match. This CDR3 comprises 14 residues. CDR1 DFQATT and CDR2 SNEGSKA come from the germline V gene (reference sequence). The CDR3 protein is CSAIPGGFENGYTF. In DNA, the CDR3 is TGCAGTGCGATACCAGGGGGCTTCGAAAATGGCTACACCTTC.

J is TRBJ2-7 and V is TRBV5-1; D is unresolved. The CDR3 sequence is 13 residues long. Trimming took 3 bases from V and 7 from J, leaving 14 bases between them. Germline V gene sequence: CDR1 SGHRS, CDR2 YFSETQ. The CDR3 loop is CASSSREWSEQYF. In DNA, the CDR3 is TGCGCCAGCAGCTCGCGCGAATGGTCTGAGCAGTACTTC.

This clonotype came up many times. The chain is built from TRBV12-3 or TRBV12-4 and TRBJ2-7; D gene ambiguous. The CDR3 spans 13 residues. V was trimmed by 3 bases and J by 5 bases, leaving 11 bases between them. The CDR3 sequence is CASSLDSPNEQYF. The DNA for the CDR3 is TGTGCCAGCAGTTTGGATAGTCCCAACGAGCAGTACTTC.

The V call is TRBV28, the J call TRBJ2-6, with no clear D. CDR1 is MDHEN and CDR2 is SYDVKM in the germline V gene. The CDR3 totals 12 residues. Trimming stripped 10 bases from V and 2 bases from J, with 6 bases between. The CDR3 region is CATWTGANVLTF. The CDR3 DNA is TGTGCCACCTGGACTGGGGCCAACGTCCTGACTTTC.

This clonotype occurred many times. The rearrangement uses TRBV5-1 and TRBJ2-7, with TRBD1 identical over 8 bases. CDR3 length: 16 amino acids. From germline, CDR1 is SGHRS and CDR2 YFSETQ. V was pared by 4 bases and J by 4 bases, with 13 bases of the junction left unmatched. CDR3 coding DNA: TGCGCCAGCAGCGGGGGAACCGGGACAGGACCTTACGAGCAGTACTTC. Its translation is CASSGGTGTGPYEQYF.

This clonotype appeared a few times. The V call is TRBV21-1, the J call TRBJ2-2. TRBV21-1 represents a pseudogene. The length of the CDR3 is 17 residues. As DNA, the CDR3 is TGTGCCAGCACCCAGCTCCTTTCAGGTGCGAACACCGGGGAGCTGTTTTTT. Its protein is CASTQLLSGANTGELFF.

A few counts support this clonotype. The rearrangement uses TRBV6-5 and TRBJ2-7, with TRBD2 matching over 9 bases. CDR1 is MNHEY, CDR2 SVGAGI, per germline. Trimming at V came to 0 bases and at J to 4 bases, leaving 7 bases not matched to a gene. The CDR3 length is 16 residues. The DNA for the CDR3 is TGTGCCAGCAGTTACTCGAGAACTAGCGGGTGGTACGAGCAGTACTTC. Encoded protein: CASSYSRTSGWYEQYF.

A few counts support this clonotype. J is TRBJ2-7 and V is TRBV5-1; D may be TRBD1 (6 bases). Trimming cost V 7 bases and J 4 bases, with 18 bases left between them. Germline lookup yields CDR1 SGHRS and CDR2 YFSETQ. The CDR3 totals 14 residues. CDR3 bases: TGCGCCAGCTCCGACAGGAGAATTTCGTACGAGCAGTACTTC. Amino acids: CASSDRRISYEQYF.

The chain carries TRBV6-2 or TRBV6-3 and TRBJ2-5; no definite D call. The CDR3 consists of 14 residues. The germline CDR1 and CDR2 sequences are MNHEY and SVGEGT. Trimming pared 8 bases from V and 2 bases from J, leaving 15 bases between. The CDR3 bases are TGTGCCAGCGAAGTGAGACCATCGCAAGAGACCCAGTACTTC. It specifies CASEVRPSQETQYF.